The present TCR beta chain was sequenced within a study of blood T cell repertoires in COVID-19. Study at large: Samples taken during acute and convalescent COVID-19 were collected in the United States, Italy and Spain. PBMCs, B-cell-depleted T cells, or T cells were the source of the cDNA or gDNA that made up the material.

As originally analysed: Reference gene primer amplification in the assay estimated nucleated cell counts. Produced via immunoSEQ multiplex PCR; TCRdb's table is partial and in-frame only. V, J and clone size derive from that table, while D and trimming were established from the DNA sequence. The sample contains around 62,000 clones, roughly 80% of which appear only once. V was trimmed by 1 base and J by 7 bases, leaving 18 bases between them. From germline, CDR1 is SGHRS and CDR2 YFSETQ. The CDR3 runs to 16 residues. Sequences were obtained from peripheral blood. V is TRBV5-1 and J is TRBJ2-1; TRBD2 might be the D (5 bases). The TCR comes from a man aged 45-65 years with active COVID-19. The CDR3 sequence: CASSLTSPGSGNEQFF. DNA for the CDR3: TGCGCCAGCAGCTTGACCTCTCCGGGATCTGGAAATGAGCAGTTCTTC.